This entry describes one T cell receptor beta chain. This specimen comes from a study of blood T cell repertoires in COVID-19. At the level of the study: COVID-19 samples from acute and convalescent phases originated in the United States, Italy and Spain. T cells, B-cell-depleted T cells, or PBMCs provided the cDNA or gDNA that served as material.

Original processing methods: The authors estimated nucleated cell counts from reference gene primer amplification. Clones were sequenced by immunoSEQ multiplex PCR, and TCRdb holds only the in-frame ones, with some missing. D and trimming come from the DNA, and the V and J calls and clone size come from that table. This sample has about 260,000 clones, with approximately 87% found just once. Trimming shortened V by 0 bases and J by 2 bases, and 14 bases separated the two germline ends. CDR1 is LGHNA, CDR2 YSLEER, per germline. CDR3 size: 16 residues. The specimen sequenced was peripheral blood. This TCR derives from a woman aged 40 to 49 who had recovered from COVID-19. The chain employs TRBV4-3 and TRBJ2-7; D is possibly TRBD2 (6 bases). Here the CDR3 DNA reads TGCGCCAGCAGCCAAGATTCGGCGGGGCGTACCTACGAGCAGTACTTC. This gives the protein CASSQDSAGRTYEQYF.